The sequence of this T cell receptor (beta chain) was determined in a study of T cells expressing NK-cell markers. Whole-study findings and limits: Dominant NKG2C+ clonotypes accounted for about 1.0-8% of CD8+ T cells in six or seven donors.

With the 5' RACE reads reprocessed, TCRdb shows one record per CDR3 protein and no DNA. This sample carries about half a million distinct CDR3 sequences, with about 1.5% going to the ten biggest clones. On this clonotype itself: What it binds is not known.

Sequencing was carried out using blood T cells: a sorted CD56 or NKG2C T cell subset, CD4+ or CD8+ T cells, or bulk PBMC T cells (not recorded which). This TCR was sampled from a woman aged 45-65 years in good health.

The CDR3 sequence: CSATTGPTQFF. The gene calls are TRBV20-1 and TRBJ2-1; without DNA, the TCRdb call of TRBD1 cannot be checked. This CDR3 spans 11 amino acids. In germline, CDR1 is DFQATT, CDR2 SNEGSKA (reference sequence).